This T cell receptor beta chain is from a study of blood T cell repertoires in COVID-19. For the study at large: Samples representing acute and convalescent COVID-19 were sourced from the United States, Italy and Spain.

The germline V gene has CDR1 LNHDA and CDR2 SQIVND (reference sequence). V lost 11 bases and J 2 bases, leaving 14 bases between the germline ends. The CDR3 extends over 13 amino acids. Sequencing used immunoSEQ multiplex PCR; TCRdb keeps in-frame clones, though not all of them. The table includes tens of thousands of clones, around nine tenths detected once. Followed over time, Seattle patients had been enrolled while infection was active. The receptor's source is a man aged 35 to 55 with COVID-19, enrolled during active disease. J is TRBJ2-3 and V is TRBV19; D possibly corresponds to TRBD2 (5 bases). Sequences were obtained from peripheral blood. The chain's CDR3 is CAGGGGSTDTQYF. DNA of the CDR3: TGTGCCGGAGGCGGTGGATCCACAGATACGCAGTATTTT. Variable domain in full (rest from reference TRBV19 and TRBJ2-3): DGGITQSPKYLFRKEGQNVTLSCEQNLNHDAMYWYRQDPGQGLRLIYYSQIVNDFQKGDIAEGYSVSREKKESFPLTVTSAQKNPTAFYLCAGGGGSTDTQYFGPGTRLTVL.